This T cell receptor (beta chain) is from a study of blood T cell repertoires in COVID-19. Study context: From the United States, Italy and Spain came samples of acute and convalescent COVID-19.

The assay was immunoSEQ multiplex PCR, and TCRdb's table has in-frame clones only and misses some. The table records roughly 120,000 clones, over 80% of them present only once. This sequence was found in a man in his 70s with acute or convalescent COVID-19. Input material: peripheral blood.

This CDR3 reads CASSRGNSPLHF. The CDR3 coding sequence is TGTGCCAGCAGTCGGGGTAATTCACCCCTCCACTTT. This chain joins TRBV6-5 and TRBJ1-6; D uncertain. Germline V gene lookup returns CDR1 MNHEY and CDR2 SVGAGI. This CDR3 is 12 amino acids long. Trimming left V 5 bases short and J 6 bases short, with 5 bases between.